What follows are 13 T cell receptor beta chains derived from one specimen sequenced in a study of T cells in Graves' hyperthyroidism and ophthalmopathy. The source material, RNA transcripts, was used to amplify TCR beta CDR3 regions. Primed by the HTBI set, a first-round RT-PCR was run on the TCR CDR3. MiXCR, applied by TCRdb to the multiplex PCR reads, yields one record per CDR3 protein. The table includes roughly 130,000 distinct CDR3 sequences, approximately 20% detected once. Sequencing was carried out using blood. Receptors were obtained from a woman aged 45-65 years with Graves' hyperthyroidism that later progressed to Graves' ophthalmopathy.

The chain recombines TRBV10-3 with TRBJ2-5, with TRBD1 as a possible D gene (6 bases). V was trimmed by 10 bases and J by 2 bases, leaving 8 bases between them. Germline V lookup: CDR1 ENHRY, CDR2 SYGVKD. The CDR3 sequence is 11 residues long. The CDR3 nucleotides are TGTGCCAGCGGACAGCAAGAGACCCAGTACTTC. This encodes CASGQQETQYF.

Many counts were recorded for this clonotype. The chain couples TRBV3-1 to TRBJ1-3; D uncertain. V lost 0 bases and J lost 4, with 10 bases in between. The CDR3 contains 15 residues. Germline assignment: CDR1 LGHDT and CDR2 YNNKEL (reference sequence). DNA for the CDR3: TGTGCCAGCAGCCAAGACAAGGCGAGCGGAAACACCATATATTTT. Amino acid sequence: CASSQDKASGNTIYF. Filled out from reference TRBV3-1 and TRBJ1-3, the complete variable domain reads DTAVSQTPKYLVTQMGNDKSIKCEQNLGHDTMYWYKQDSKKFLKIMFSYNNKELIINETVPNRFSPKSPDKAHLNLHINSLELGDSAVYFCASSQDKASGNTIYFGEGSWLTVV.

The gene calls are TRBV9 and TRBJ1-5; 7 bases align to TRBD1. With V trimmed by 4 bases and J by 2 bases, 3 bases remained unmatched. Germline CDR1 reads SGDLS; CDR2 reads YYNGEE. The CDR3 totals 14 residues. The CDR3 DNA follows: TGTGCCAGCAGCTATCAGGGGGGCAATCAGCCCCAGCATTTT. Its protein is CASSYQGGNQPQHF.

In its sample, this clonotype was seen many times. The rearrangement uses TRBV30 and TRBJ2-1; TRBD2 aligns across 7 bases. Germline trimming cut 2 bases from V and 9 bases from J; bases unmatched to any gene: 10. Germline values: CDR1 GTSNPN, CDR2 SVGIG (reference sequence). The CDR3 runs 14 residues. The CDR3 coding sequence is TGTGCCTGGAGTAAGCTCGGGGGGTCGGGTGAGCAGTTCTTC. It specifies CAWSKLGGSGEQFF. Based on the CDR3 plus reference TRBV30 and TRBJ2-1, the full variable domain is SQTIHQWPATLVQPVGSPLSLECTVEGTSNPNLYWYRQAAGRGLQLLFYSVGIGQISSEVPQNLSASRPQDRQFILSSKKLLLSDSGFYLCAWSKLGGSGEQFFGPGTRLTVL.

The rearrangement links TRBV11-2 to TRBJ2-1; maybe TRBD1 (6 bases). V lost 5 bases, J lost 0 bases, and 17 bases lay in between. CDR1 is SGHAT, CDR2 FQNNGV, per germline. The CDR3 has 17 amino acids. The CDR3 loop is CASSPRRGTPSYNEQFF. The DNA of the CDR3 is TGTGCCAGCAGCCCACGTAGGGGGACACCCTCCTACAATGAGCAGTTCTTC.

Ten or more counts support this clonotype. The gene calls are TRBV10-2 and TRBJ1-5; unclear D gene. The CDR3 length is 12 residues. Per germline, CDR1 WSHSY and CDR2 SAAADI. The germline V and J ends were trimmed by 10 bases and 0 bases, with 7 bases remaining between them. The CDR3 reads CATSNSNQPQHF. The CDR3 DNA sequence: TGCGCCACCAGCAATAGCAATCAGCCCCAGCATTTT.

This clonotype was recorded a few times. The V call is TRBV28, the J call TRBJ2-1, with TRBD2 matching 14 bases. Germline V gene data show CDR1 as MDHEN and CDR2 as SYDVKM. The J segment lost 8 bases and the V segment lost 6 bases, leaving 9 bases of the junction unmatched. This CDR3 has 16 residues. The CDR3 sequence is CASSQGLAGVGDEQFF. The CDR3 nucleotides are TGTGCCAGCAGCCAGGGACTAGCGGGAGTTGGCGATGAGCAGTTCTTC.

This clonotype was counted a few times. The genes are TRBV20-1 and TRBJ1-5, with D perhaps TRBD1 (5 bases). This CDR3 spans 12 amino acids. Germline V gives CDR1 DFQATT, CDR2 SNEGSKA (reference sequence). V was shortened by 4 bases and J by 2 bases, with 6 bases between the two germline ends. The CDR3 bases are TGCAGTGCTATGACAGGCAATCAGCCCCAGCATTTT. Its translation: CSAMTGNQPQHF.

In this sample, this clonotype turned up a few times. V usage is TRBV28 and J usage is TRBJ1-4; unclear D gene. Trimming shortened V by 7 bases and J by 8 bases, and 17 bases separated the two germline ends. CDR1 is MDHEN, CDR2 SYDVKM, per germline. The length of the CDR3 is 14 residues. CDR3 DNA: TGTGCCAGCACCTCCGGCGGTATTGGCGAAAAACTGTTTTTT. As protein: CASTSGGIGEKLFF.

The CDR3 loop reads CASSKGGDYNEQFF. DNA of the CDR3: TGTGCCAGTAGTAAAGGGGGAGACTACAATGAGCAGTTCTTC. The chain carries TRBV19 and TRBJ2-1; possibly TRBD1 for D (6 bases). Germline CDR1 and CDR2: LNHDA and SQIVND (reference sequence). Deletions cut 4 bases from V and 3 bases from J, with 10 bases between. This CDR3 contains 14 residues.

This clonotype was seen at least ten times. V gene TRBV9 combines with J gene TRBJ2-1, with TRBD2 matching 14 bases. The germline V gene encodes CDR1 SGDLS and CDR2 YYNGEE. V trimming: 4 bases; J trimming: 4 bases; junction bases outside the gene matches: 10. The CDR3 is 18 residues long. The CDR3 protein is CASSPRLAGGPGYNEQFF. CDR3 nucleotides: TGTGCCAGCAGCCCCCGACTAGCGGGAGGGCCGGGTTACAATGAGCAGTTCTTC. Combining the CDR3 with reference TRBV9 and TRBJ2-1 gives the whole variable domain DSGVTQTPKHLITATGQRVTLRCSPRSGDLSVYWYQQSLDQGLQFLIQYYNGEERAKGNILERFSAQQFPDLHSELNLSSLELGDSALYFCASSPRLAGGPGYNEQFFGPGTRLTVL.

This clonotype turned up a few times. The chain is built from TRBV30 and TRBJ2-1; 9 nucleotides match TRBD2. This CDR3 is built from 13 residues. V lost 5 bases, J lost 9 bases, and 8 bases stayed unmatched. Germline V gene data show CDR1 as GTSNPN and CDR2 as SVGIG (reference sequence). CDR3: CAWAGTSLGEQFF. CDR3 coding DNA: TGTGCCTGGGCCGGGACTAGCTTAGGTGAGCAGTTCTTC. Full variable domain (missing parts from reference TRBV30 and TRBJ2-1): SQTIHQWPATLVQPVGSPLSLECTVEGTSNPNLYWYRQAAGRGLQLLFYSVGIGQISSEVPQNLSASRPQDRQFILSSKKLLLSDSGFYLCAWAGTSLGEQFFGPGTRLTVL.

This clonotype was detected once. A read error may be the cause here, since a much bigger clone is one base away. The gene calls are TRBV2 and TRBJ2-1, with 7 bases lining up with TRBD2. The J call could be wrong; TRBJ2-7 is a better fit for the DNA end. From germline, CDR1 is SNHLY and CDR2 FYNNEI. This CDR3 is 16 amino acids long. CDR3 sequence reads: CASSHSSGGSYNEQYF. CDR3 DNA: TGTGCCAGCAGCCATTCTAGCGGTGGCTCCTACAATGAGCAGTACTTC.